Each of the 6 T cell receptor beta chains below was sequenced from the same sample in a study of control samples from healthy donors and cancer patients. Repertoires were generated with immunoSEQ multiplex PCR, while TCRdb's copy carries only in-frame clones and drops some. The sample includes 130,000 or so clones, about 90% seen only once; the top ten take about 2.2%. Sample: blood. These receptors were collected from a woman aged 45-65 years in good health.

CDR3 sequence reads: CASSINRGGFYGYTF. For the CDR3, the DNA is TGTGCCAGCAGTATAAACAGGGGGGGATTCTATGGCTACACCTTC. The gene calls are TRBV6-5 and TRBJ1-2; 8 bases are a match to TRBD1. After removal of 5 bases from V and 4 bases from J, the junction contained 9 bases not matched to a gene. In germline, CDR1 is MNHEY, CDR2 SVGAGI. The CDR3 runs to 15 residues.

J is TRBJ1-4 and V is TRBV12-3 or TRBV12-4, with D perhaps TRBD1 (6 bases). Trimming shortened V by 11 bases and J by 5 bases, and 15 bases separated the two germline ends. The CDR3 loop spans 13 amino acids. The CDR3 nucleotides are TGTGCCTGCCGGGGGGGCTTGAATGAAAAACTGTTTTTT. It yields the protein CACRGGLNEKLFF.

Here the CDR3 DNA reads TGTGCCAGCAGCTTAACCGGACGCGAGGGGTATGGCTACACCTTC. It yields the protein CASSLTGREGYGYTF. The chain uses TRBV7-8 and TRBJ1-2; maybe TRBD1 (5 bases). Germline lookup yields CDR1 SGHVS and CDR2 FQNEAQ. The CDR3 consists of 15 residues. Trimming removed 2 bases at V and 5 bases at J, with 15 bases between.

This clone has a single count. Without the conserved terminal phenylalanine or tryptophan, this CDR3 likely stems from a read error. The limits of the CDR3 on the DNA are not certain, so only TCRdb's listed CDR3 is given. The rearrangement joins TRBV28 to TRBJ1-1; the table names TRBD1, a call not compared with the DNA. Germline V CDR1 and CDR2: MDHEN, SYDVKM. From its first to its last residue, the CDR3 has 14 amino acids. The CDR3 sequence: CASSSAETGLTNIL.

CDR3 DNA sequence: TGTGCCAGCAGCCCCCGGGGAGAGACTCCCTACAATGAGCAGTTCTTC. Translated, it gives CASSPRGETPYNEQFF. The J gene is TRBJ2-1, the V gene TRBV6-2 or TRBV6-3; D might be TRBD2 (5 bases). Germline V gene lookup returns CDR1 MNHEY and CDR2 SVGEGT. Deletions cut 6 bases from V and 2 bases from J, with 17 bases between. CDR3 length: 16 amino acids.

The chain recombines TRBV30 with TRBJ1-6, with D unresolved. The V gene lost 3 bases and the J gene lost 10 bases, with 10 bases spanning the gap. This CDR3 has 12 amino acids. Per the germline V gene, CDR1 is GTSNPN and CDR2 is SVGIG (reference sequence). The CDR3 loop is CAWRRMGSPLHF. CDR3 nucleotides: TGTGCCTGGAGGAGGATGGGATCACCCCTCCACTTT.